The sequence of this T cell receptor beta chain was determined in a study of T cell responses to AZD1222 COVID-19 vaccine. Trimming stripped 6 bases from V and 6 bases from J, with 21 bases between. The CDR3 consists of 16 residues. CDR1 is MGHDK and CDR2 is SYGVNS in the germline V gene. The table came from immunoSEQ multiplex PCR; TCRdb's copy has only in-frame clones and leaves some out. The sample has about 140,000 clones, 92% seen once. This TCR was recovered from an adult in good health. This chain joins TRBV25-1 and TRBJ2-1, with D perhaps TRBD2 (6 bases). This sample comprised peripheral blood, obtained on day 0 of AZD1222 vaccination. The CDR3 DNA reads as TGTGCCAGCAGGATATGGGACTTCCGCCAAGGCAATGAGCAGTTCTTC. This gives the protein CASRIWDFRQGNEQFF.